One sample yielded the 29 T cell receptor beta chains listed below, sequenced in a study of CXCR3-negative and CXCR3-positive naive CD8 T cells. Each TRB cDNA library was prepared by 5' RACE (with UMI labels). TCRdb re-analyzed the 5' RACE reads; it lists each CDR3 protein once, without DNA. Seen in this sample are around 40,000 distinct CDR3 sequences; the ten most common clones hold 1.5% to 2%. Specimen: naive CXCR3- CD8+ T cells from blood. Subset noted: CD45RO-CCR7+CD27+CD95- naive CD8+ T cells lacking CXCR3 (TNR3-). The receptors derive from a human donor in good health. Some clones in this sample may be carry-over from other donors' samples.

The genes are TRBV4-2 and TRBJ2-2; the TCRdb D gene call, TRBD1, has no DNA to confirm it. In germline, CDR1 is LGHNA, CDR2 YNFKEQ. The CDR3 covers 18 residues. CDR3 sequence reads: CASSQVGGQAANTGELFF.

This sequence joins TRBV9 and TRBJ2-5; TCRdb reports TRBD1, a call that lacks DNA to check it against. CDR3 length: 14 amino acids. Germline CDR1 is SGDLS and CDR2 is YYNGEE. The CDR3 region is CASSGGTGVKTQYF.

CDR3: CASSLEQPYEQYF. V gene TRBV5-1 combines with J gene TRBJ2-7. CDR1 and CDR2 from the germline V gene are SGHRS and YFSETQ. The CDR3 is 13 residues long. Combining the CDR3 with reference TRBV5-1 and TRBJ2-7 gives the whole variable domain KAGVTQTPRYLIKTRGQQVTLSCSPISGHRSVSWYQQTPGQGLQFLFEYFSETQRNKGNFPGRFSGRQFSNSRSEMNVSTLELGDSALYLCASSLEQPYEQYFGPGTRLTVT.

The V gene is TRBV7-6, the J gene TRBJ2-1; checking the TCRdb D call of TRBD2 is not possible without DNA. The CDR3 runs 15 residues. Germline-derived CDR1 and CDR2 are SGHVS and FNYEAQ. The CDR3 loop reads CASSPAGTSSHEQFF. Looking up the rest from reference TRBV7-6 and TRBJ2-1 gives the full variable domain: GAGVSQSPRYKVTKRGQDVALRCDPISGHVSLYWYRQALGQGPEFLTYFNYEAQQDKSGLPNDRFSAERPEGSISTLTIQRTEQRDSAMYRCASSPAGTSSHEQFFGPGTRLTVL.

V is TRBV6-5 and J is TRBJ1-2; TCRdb's assignment of TRBD1 cannot be checked, as there is no DNA. The CDR3 runs to 13 residues. From germline, CDR1 is MNHEY and CDR2 SVGAGI. The CDR3 is CASRKRQGDGYTF.

The V gene is TRBV27, the J gene TRBJ2-3; checking the TCRdb D call of TRBD1 is not possible without DNA. CDR1 and CDR2 (germline): MNHEY, SMNVEV (reference sequence). The CDR3 loop spans 14 amino acids. The CDR3 loop is CASSLDSWGDTQYF.

V gene TRBV11-2 combines with J gene TRBJ2-1; no DNA is available, so the TRBD1 call from TCRdb remains unchecked. The germline gives CDR1 SGHAT, CDR2 FQNNGV. This CDR3 has 16 residues. The chain's CDR3 is CASSLNGGEALDEQFF. Drawing the rest from reference TRBV11-2 and TRBJ2-1, the complete variable domain is EAGVAQSPRYKIIEKRQSVAFWCNPISGHATLYWYQQILGQGPKLLIQFQNNGVVDDSQLPKDRFSAERLKGVDSTLKIQPAKLEDSAVYLCASSLNGGEALDEQFFGPGTRLTVL.

The rearrangement uses TRBV27 and TRBJ1-2. The CDR3 consists of 16 residues. Germline lookup yields CDR1 MNHEY and CDR2 SMNVEV (reference sequence). CDR3 region: CASSSSPASGRRGYTF.

CDR3 in amino acids: CASSSVGLNTEAFF. V is TRBV18 and J is TRBJ1-1. Germline V gene sequence: CDR1 KGHSH, CDR2 LQKENI. CDR3 size: 14 residues.

The rearrangement uses TRBV29-1 and TRBJ2-1; TCRdb's assignment of TRBD2 cannot be checked, as there is no DNA. This CDR3 comprises 14 residues. Germline V gives CDR1 SQVTM, CDR2 ANQGSEA. The CDR3 sequence is CSVVGGGAYNEQFF.

This chain's CDR3 is CASSLEYYEQYF. This chain connects TRBV5-6 to TRBJ2-7. Germline V gives CDR1 SGHDT, CDR2 YYEEEE. The CDR3 consists of 12 residues.

The genes are TRBV23-1 and TRBJ1-5; TCRdb returns TRBD1, unconfirmable since there is no DNA. TRBV23-1 is classed as an ORF, of uncertain function. The CDR3 is 20 amino acids. This chain's CDR3 is CASSQSSPPNPGVVNQPQHF.

This CDR3 reads CASSLQGRETQYF. The V gene is TRBV7-6, the J gene TRBJ2-5; the D call of TRBD1 rests on TCRdb alone, since no DNA is present to check it. Looked up from germline, CDR1 is SGHVS and CDR2 is FNYEAQ. This CDR3 has 13 amino acids.

V and J are TRBV29-1 and TRBJ2-1; TCRdb gives TRBD1 as the D gene, but with no DNA this cannot be confirmed. The V gene's germline CDR1 is SQVTM and CDR2 ANQGSEA. The CDR3 is made up of 12 amino acids. CDR3 amino acids: CSVDRAYNEQFF.

The chain links TRBV6-4 to TRBJ2-3; TCRdb calls TRBD1, which cannot be checked without DNA. CDR1 and CDR2 from the germline V gene are MRHNA and SNTAGT. The CDR3 covers 15 residues. The CDR3 loop is CASNRLAGGTDTQYF.

V and J are TRBV28 and TRBJ2-1; TCRdb gives TRBD1 as the D gene, but with no DNA this cannot be confirmed. CDR1 is MDHEN, CDR2 SYDVKM, per germline. This CDR3 is 15 amino acids long. The CDR3 here is CASSSGSGGRDEQFF. The full variable domain, its missing parts supplied by reference TRBV28 and TRBJ2-1, is DVKVTQSSRYLVKRTGEKVFLECVQDMDHENMFWYRQDPGLGLRLIYFSYDVKMKEKGDIPEGYSVSREKKERFSLILESASTNQTSMYLCASSSGSGGRDEQFFGPGTRLTVL.

The V and J genes are TRBV28 and TRBJ2-2; the TCRdb D gene call, TRBD1, has no DNA to confirm it. The CDR3 is 17 amino acids. Germline V gives CDR1 MDHEN, CDR2 SYDVKM. CDR3 sequence: CASSLFFDGTFTGELFF.

The rearrangement joins TRBV18 to TRBJ2-2. The CDR3 has 13 residues. Germline lookup yields CDR1 KGHSH and CDR2 LQKENI. The CDR3 loop reads CASSPPAAGELFF.

This sequence joins TRBV29-1 and TRBJ1-1; the D gene TCRdb calls, TRBD1, cannot be checked with no DNA. CDR1 SQVTM and CDR2 ANQGSEA come from the germline V gene. CDR3 length: 11 residues. The CDR3 sequence: CRGHLNTEAFF.

The chain has TRBV7-9 and TRBJ2-7; TCRdb gives TRBD1 as the D gene, but with no DNA this cannot be confirmed. The V gene's germline CDR1 is SEHNR and CDR2 FQNEAQ (reference sequence). This CDR3 is built from 16 residues. Here the CDR3 reads CASSSLGTGFTYEQYF.

The CDR3 region is CSAREPTSRYEQYF. The rearrangement uses TRBV20-1 and TRBJ2-7; no DNA is available, so the TRBD2 call from TCRdb remains unchecked. Germline V gene lookup returns CDR1 DFQATT and CDR2 SNEGSKA (reference sequence). The CDR3 has 14 residues.

The rearrangement uses TRBV7-2 and TRBJ2-6; TCRdb gives TRBD1 as the D gene, but with no DNA this cannot be confirmed. The CDR3 is 17 residues long. Germline assignment: CDR1 SGHTA and CDR2 FQGNSA. The CDR3 loop reads CASSLNPREGAFSVLTF.

V gene TRBV5-1 combines with J gene TRBJ2-3; TCRdb gives TRBD2 as the D gene, but with no DNA this cannot be confirmed. Germline V CDR1 and CDR2: SGHRS, YFSETQ. This CDR3 is 19 amino acids long. CDR3 region: CASSLPRLAGGQSTDTQYF.

The chain joins TRBV20-1 to TRBJ1-2; the TRBD1 assignment by TCRdb is unverifiable without DNA. The CDR3 runs to 14 residues. Germline V gene lookup returns CDR1 DFQATT and CDR2 SNEGSKA (reference sequence). CDR3: CSAAPGQVSYGYTF.

V is TRBV15 and J is TRBJ2-3; TCRdb's assignment of TRBD1 cannot be checked, as there is no DNA. Germline V gene sequence: CDR1 LNHNV, CDR2 YYDKDF (reference sequence). The CDR3 runs to 15 residues. The chain's CDR3 is CATSPNRGGTDTQYF.

The rearrangement links TRBV20-1 to TRBJ1-2; TCRdb names TRBD1, which stays unverified in the absence of DNA. CDR1 is DFQATT, CDR2 SNEGSKA, per germline (reference sequence). The CDR3 runs 15 residues. The CDR3 sequence: CSARRFSYLGGRYTF.

This chain links TRBV20-1 with TRBJ2-1; TCRdb's D gene call, TRBD2, goes unchecked for lack of DNA. Germline V lookup: CDR1 DFQATT, CDR2 SNEGSKA (reference sequence). CDR3 length: 12 amino acids. CDR3 sequence: CSARGGRDEQFF.

V usage is TRBV29-1 and J usage is TRBJ1-1; lacking DNA, the TRBD1 call made by TCRdb goes unchecked. The CDR3 runs 12 residues. Germline V gives CDR1 SQVTM, CDR2 ANQGSEA. The CDR3 here is CSVPGPNTEAFF. Full variable domain (missing parts from reference TRBV29-1 and TRBJ1-1): SAVISQKPSRDICQRGTSLTIQCQVDSQVTMMFWYRQQPGQSLTLIATANQGSEATYESGFVIDKFPISRPNLTFSTLTVSNMSPEDSSIYLCSVPGPNTEAFFGQGTRLTVV.

The chain couples TRBV29-1 to TRBJ2-3. The CDR3 loop spans 11 amino acids. The germline V gene has CDR1 SQVTM and CDR2 ANQGSEA. The CDR3 here is CSVGVADTQYF.